This T cell receptor (beta chain) derives from a study of T-cell reconstitution after alpha-beta-depleted transplantation in children. Broader study findings: Reports say that about two months after transplant, the alpha-beta T cells came out of several hundred graft clones that had expanded. The main origin of T-cell counts and diversity one year after transplant was newly produced T cells.

For TCRbeta, the library was prepared with unique molecular identifiers. TCRdb passed the PCR reads through MiXCR, listing each CDR3 protein once. The sample lists 280,000 or so distinct CDR3 sequences; about 9.9% were seen once. This clonotype has at least ten counts. Its antigen is still unknown. The V and J ends lost 4 bases and 0 bases respectively, with 4 bases between them. The CDR3 consists of 14 residues. Germline assignment: CDR1 ENHRY and CDR2 SYGVKD. This specimen consisted of peripheral blood, obtained 180 days after TCRalphabeta/CD19-depleted stem cell transplant. This clonotype was sampled from a male patient aged 2 to 9 who had a stem cell transplant for chronic granulomatous disease, so the T cells may come from the graft donor. V and J are TRBV10-3 and TRBJ2-6; D is unclear. The chain's CDR3 is CAISGYSGANVLTF. The CDR3 DNA follows: TGTGCCATCAGTGGGTACTCTGGGGCCAACGTCCTGACTTTC.